The clone carrying this TCR beta chain was observed at least ten times. Antigen unknown. The source of the sample is a study of T-cell reconstitution after alpha-beta-depleted transplantation in children. Study-level points and caveats: The origin of high day-60 TCRbeta diversity in some patients lay in surviving recipient T cells and thymic progenitors. From newly produced T cells came most of the T-cell counts and diversity one year after transplant. At around two months after transplant, the alpha-beta T cells were reportedly derived from several hundred expanded clones that came from non-depleted graft cells.

CDR1 and CDR2 from the germline V gene are SGHTA and FQGNSA. The CDR3 runs to 16 residues. V gave up 9 bases and J gave up 3 bases; unmatched junction bases: 8. A TCRbeta library incorporating unique molecular identifiers was prepared. TCRdb called the PCR reads again in MiXCR, with one record for every CDR3 protein. The table has under 300,000 distinct CDR3 sequences, 11% seen once. The material was peripheral blood, obtained 180 days after TCRalphabeta/CD19-depleted stem cell transplant. The origin of this receptor is a male patient under 10 years old who had a stem cell transplant for chronic granulomatous disease, so the T cells may come from the graft donor. The chain has TRBV7-2 and TRBJ2-3; 14 bases are a match to TRBD2. The CDR3 protein is CASKIGLAGGTDTQYF. DNA for the CDR3: TGTGCCAGTAAGATTGGACTAGCGGGAGGTACAGATACGCAGTATTTT.